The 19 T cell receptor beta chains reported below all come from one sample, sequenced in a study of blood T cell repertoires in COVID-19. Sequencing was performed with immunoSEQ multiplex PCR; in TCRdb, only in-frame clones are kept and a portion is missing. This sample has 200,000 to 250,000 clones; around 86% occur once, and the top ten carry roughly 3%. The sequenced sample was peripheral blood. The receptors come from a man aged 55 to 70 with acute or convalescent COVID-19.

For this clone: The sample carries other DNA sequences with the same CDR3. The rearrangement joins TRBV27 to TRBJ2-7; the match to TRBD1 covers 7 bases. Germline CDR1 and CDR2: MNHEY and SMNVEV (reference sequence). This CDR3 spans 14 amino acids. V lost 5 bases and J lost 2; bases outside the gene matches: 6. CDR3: CASSPSRGPYEQYF. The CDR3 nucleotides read TGTGCCAGCAGTCCGTCGAGGGGGCCCTACGAGCAGTACTTC.

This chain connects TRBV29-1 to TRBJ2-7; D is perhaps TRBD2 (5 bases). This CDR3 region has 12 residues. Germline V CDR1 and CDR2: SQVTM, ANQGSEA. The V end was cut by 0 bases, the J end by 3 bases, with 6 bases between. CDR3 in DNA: TGCAGCGTTGAAGATCGGGGCTACGAGCAGTACTTC. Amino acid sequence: CSVEDRGYEQYF.

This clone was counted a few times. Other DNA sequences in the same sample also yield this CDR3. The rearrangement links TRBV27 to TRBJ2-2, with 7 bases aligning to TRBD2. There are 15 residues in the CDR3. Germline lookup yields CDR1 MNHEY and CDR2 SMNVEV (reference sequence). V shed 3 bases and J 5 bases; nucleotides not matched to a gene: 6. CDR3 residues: CASSFGQGGTGELFF. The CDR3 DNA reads TGTGCCAGCAGTTTCGGGCAGGGAGGGACCGGGGAGCTGTTTTTT.

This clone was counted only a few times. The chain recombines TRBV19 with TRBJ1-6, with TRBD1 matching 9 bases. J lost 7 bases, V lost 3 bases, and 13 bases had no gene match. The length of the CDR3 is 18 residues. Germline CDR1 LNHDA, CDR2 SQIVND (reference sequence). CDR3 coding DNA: TGTGCCAGTAGTATTTTCCCGGCCGGACAGGGGAGGAATTCACCCCTCCACTTT. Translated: CASSIFPAGQGRNSPLHF.

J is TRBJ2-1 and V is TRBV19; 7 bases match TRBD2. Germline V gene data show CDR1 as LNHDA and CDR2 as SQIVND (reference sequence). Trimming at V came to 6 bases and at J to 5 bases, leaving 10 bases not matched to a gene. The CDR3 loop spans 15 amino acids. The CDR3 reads CASSRDGGGHNEQFF. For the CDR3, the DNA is TGTGCCAGTAGCCGCGATGGGGGGGGACACAATGAGCAGTTCTTC.

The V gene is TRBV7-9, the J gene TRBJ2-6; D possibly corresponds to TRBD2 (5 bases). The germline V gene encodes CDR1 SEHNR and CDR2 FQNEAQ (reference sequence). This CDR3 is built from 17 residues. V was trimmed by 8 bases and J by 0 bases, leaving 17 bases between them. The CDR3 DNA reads TGTGCCAGCCTTGGGAGCGGAGTTCCCTCTGGGGCCAACGTCCTGACTTTC. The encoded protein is CASLGSGVPSGANVLTF.

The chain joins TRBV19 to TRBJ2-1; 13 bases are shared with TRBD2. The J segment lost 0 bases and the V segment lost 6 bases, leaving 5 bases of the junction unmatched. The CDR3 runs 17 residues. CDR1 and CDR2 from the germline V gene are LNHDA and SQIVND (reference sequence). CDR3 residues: CASSTGLAGSSYNEQFF. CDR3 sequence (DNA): TGTGCCAGTAGCACGGGACTAGCGGGGAGCTCCTACAATGAGCAGTTCTTC.

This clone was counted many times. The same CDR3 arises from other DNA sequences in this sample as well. The CDR3: CATSDPGQLYGYTF. The CDR3 region has the DNA TGTGCCACCAGTGATCCAGGACAGCTCTATGGCTACACCTTC. V and J are TRBV24-1 and TRBJ1-2; the D gene is possibly TRBD1 (6 bases). This CDR3 has 14 residues. The germline V gene encodes CDR1 KGHDR and CDR2 SFDVKD. V was shortened by 3 bases and J by 4 bases, with 11 bases between the two germline ends.

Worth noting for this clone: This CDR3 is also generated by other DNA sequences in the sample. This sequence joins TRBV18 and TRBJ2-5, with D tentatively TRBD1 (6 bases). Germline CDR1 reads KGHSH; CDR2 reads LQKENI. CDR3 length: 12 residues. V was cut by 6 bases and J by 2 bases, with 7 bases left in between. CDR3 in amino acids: CASSDRQETQYF. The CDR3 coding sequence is TGTGCCAGCTCGGACAGACAAGAGACCCAGTACTTC.

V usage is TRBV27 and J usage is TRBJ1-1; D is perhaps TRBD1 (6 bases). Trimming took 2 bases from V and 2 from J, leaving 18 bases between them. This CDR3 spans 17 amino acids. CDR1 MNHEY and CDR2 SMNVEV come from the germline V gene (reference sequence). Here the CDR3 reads CASSLGPWRGRNTEAFF. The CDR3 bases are TGTGCCAGCAGTTTAGGCCCTTGGCGGGGGCGAAACACTGAAGCTTTCTTT.

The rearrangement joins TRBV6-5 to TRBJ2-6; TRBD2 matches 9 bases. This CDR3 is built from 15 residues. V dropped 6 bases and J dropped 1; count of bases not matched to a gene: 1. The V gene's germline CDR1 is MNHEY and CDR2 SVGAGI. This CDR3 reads CASRLAGSGANVLTF. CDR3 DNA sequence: TGTGCCAGCAGGCTAGCGGGGTCTGGGGCCAACGTCCTGACTTTC.

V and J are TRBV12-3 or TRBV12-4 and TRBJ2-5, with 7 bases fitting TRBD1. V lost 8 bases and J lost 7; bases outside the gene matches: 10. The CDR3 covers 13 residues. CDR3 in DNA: TGTGCCAGCGCTCGACAGGGAGACGGGACCCAGTACTTC. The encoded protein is CASARQGDGTQYF.

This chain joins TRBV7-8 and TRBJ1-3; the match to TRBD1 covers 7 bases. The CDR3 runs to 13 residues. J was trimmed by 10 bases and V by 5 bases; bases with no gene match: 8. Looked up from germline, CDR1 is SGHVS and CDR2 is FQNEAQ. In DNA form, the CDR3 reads TGTGCCAGCAGCACGCGACAGGGTAGGACCATATATTTT. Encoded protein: CASSTRQGRTIYF.

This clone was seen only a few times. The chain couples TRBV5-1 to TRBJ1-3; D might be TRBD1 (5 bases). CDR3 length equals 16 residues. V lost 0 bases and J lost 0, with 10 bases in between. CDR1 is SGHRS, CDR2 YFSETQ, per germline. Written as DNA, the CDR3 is TGCGCCAGCAGCTTGGAAGGGGCTGCCTCTGGAAACACCATATATTTT. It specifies CASSLEGAASGNTIYF. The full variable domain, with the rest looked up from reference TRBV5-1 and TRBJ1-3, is KAGVTQTPRYLIKTRGQQVTLSCSPISGHRSVSWYQQTPGQGLQFLFEYFSETQRNKGNFPGRFSGRQFSNSRSEMNVSTLELGDSALYLCASSLEGAASGNTIYFGEGSWLTVV.

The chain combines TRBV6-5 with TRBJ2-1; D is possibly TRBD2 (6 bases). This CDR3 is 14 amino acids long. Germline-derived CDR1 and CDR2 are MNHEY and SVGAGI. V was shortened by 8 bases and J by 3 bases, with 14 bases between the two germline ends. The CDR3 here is CASGVAGRYNEQFF. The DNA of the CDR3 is TGTGCCAGCGGGGTGGCGGGGCGCTACAATGAGCAGTTCTTC.

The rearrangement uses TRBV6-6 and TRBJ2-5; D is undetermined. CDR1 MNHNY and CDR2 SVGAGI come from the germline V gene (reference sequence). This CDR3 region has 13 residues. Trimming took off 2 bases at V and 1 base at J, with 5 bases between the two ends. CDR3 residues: CASSYDFQETQYF. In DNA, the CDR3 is TGTGCCAGCAGTTACGACTTCCAAGAGACCCAGTACTTC.

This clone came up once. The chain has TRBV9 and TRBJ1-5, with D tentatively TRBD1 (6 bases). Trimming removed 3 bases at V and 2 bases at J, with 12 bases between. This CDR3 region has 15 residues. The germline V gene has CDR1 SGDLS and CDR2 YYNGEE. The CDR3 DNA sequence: TGTGCCAGCAGCGCAGGATACAGGGGCAATCAGCCCCAGCATTTT. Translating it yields CASSAGYRGNQPQHF.

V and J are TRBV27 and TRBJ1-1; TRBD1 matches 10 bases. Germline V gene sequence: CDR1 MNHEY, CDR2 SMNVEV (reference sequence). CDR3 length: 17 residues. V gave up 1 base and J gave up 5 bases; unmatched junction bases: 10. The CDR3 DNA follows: TGTGCCAGCAGTTTATTCCGGGACAGGGGAGTAGGAACTGAAGCTTTCTTT. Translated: CASSLFRDRGVGTEAFF.

For the CDR3, the DNA is TGTGCCAGCAGCCAGGACAGTCTCTCCTACGAGCAGTACTTC. Its translation: CASSQDSLSYEQYF. The chain employs TRBV5-4 and TRBJ2-7; a possible D gene is TRBD1 (6 bases). The CDR3 loop spans 14 amino acids. Germline V gene sequence: CDR1 SGHNT, CDR2 YYREEE (reference sequence). V lost 4 bases and J 0 bases, leaving 11 bases between the germline ends.